These 21 T cell receptor beta chains share one sample of origin, sequenced in a study of cytomegalovirus exposure and HLA in healthy donors. PCR employed 60 Vbeta and 13 Jbeta primers. Sequencing used immunoSEQ multiplex PCR; TCRdb keeps in-frame clones, though not all of them. The repertoire consists of 45,000 to 65,000 clones, with approximately 75% occurring once and the leading ten covering 2.5% to 3.5%. Sequenced input: PBMCs. These receptors were collected from a woman aged 40 to 50 in good health and CMV-seropositive.

J is TRBJ2-7 and V is TRBV2, with 16 positions matching TRBD2. Germline CDR1 and CDR2: SNHLY and FYNNEI. There are 17 residues in the CDR3. V gave up 7 bases and J gave up 3 bases; unmatched junction bases: 9. This CDR3 reads CASNQGLAGGINYEQYF. CDR3 bases: TGTGCCAGCAACCAGGGACTAGCGGGGGGGATCAACTACGAGCAGTACTTC.

The chain is built from TRBV27 and TRBJ2-5; D is undetermined. Germline V gene data show CDR1 as MNHEY and CDR2 as SMNVEV (reference sequence). There are 14 residues in the CDR3. The ends were cut back, 2 bases at V and 7 bases at J, with 14 bases in the middle. The CDR3 DNA is TGTGCCAGCAGTTTAACGGGTCTTGGCGGGACCCAGTACTTC. Translation: CASSLTGLGGTQYF.

The gene calls are TRBV2 and TRBJ2-5; tentatively, D is TRBD1 (6 bases). Trimming removed 6 bases at V and 2 bases at J, with 10 bases between. CDR1 and CDR2 from the germline V gene are SNHLY and FYNNEI. This CDR3 is built from 13 residues. CDR3 region: CASRGGGQETQYF. CDR3 DNA sequence: TGTGCCAGCAGAGGGGGTGGTCAAGAGACCCAGTACTTC.

The J gene is TRBJ1-4, the V gene TRBV6-5; maybe TRBD1 (5 bases). In germline, CDR1 is MNHEY, CDR2 SVGAGI. V was shortened by 4 bases and J by 0 bases, with 9 bases between the two germline ends. CDR3 size: 15 residues. DNA of the CDR3: TGTGCCAGCAGTTGGGGCACCGCAACTAATGAAAAACTGTTTTTT. Protein product: CASSWGTATNEKLFF.

The table lists this clone with a few counts. The genes are TRBV6-5 and TRBJ2-7; the match to TRBD1 covers 9 bases. The V and J ends lost 4 bases and 6 bases, in that order; junction bases with no gene match: 10. This CDR3 is built from 15 residues. Germline loops: CDR1 MNHEY, CDR2 SVGAGI. Here the CDR3 reads CASSSPGQGQIEQYF. The CDR3 coding sequence is TGTGCCAGCAGTTCCCCGGGACAGGGTCAGATCGAGCAGTACTTC.

The chain recombines TRBV9 with TRBJ2-4; D possibly corresponds to TRBD2 (6 bases). The CDR3 is 16 residues long. Germline lookup yields CDR1 SGDLS and CDR2 YYNGEE. Trimming pared 0 bases from V and 0 bases from J, leaving 10 bases between. The CDR3 DNA reads as TGTGCCAGCAGCGTAGGTGGAGGGGTAGCCAAAAACATTCAGTACTTC. It yields the protein CASSVGGGVAKNIQYF.

This chain links TRBV4-1 with TRBJ2-7, with 11 bases matching TRBD1. The trim removed 4 bases at V and 3 bases at J, leaving 5 bases unmatched. In germline, CDR1 is MGHRA, CDR2 YSYEKL. The CDR3 consists of 15 residues. The CDR3 is CASSLWTGGIYEQYF. The CDR3 coding sequence is TGCGCCAGCAGCCTTTGGACAGGGGGCATCTACGAGCAGTACTTC.

This chain links TRBV7-9 with TRBJ1-1, with D possibly matching TRBD1 (6 bases). The germline CDR1 and CDR2 sequences are SEHNR and FQNEAQ (reference sequence). There are 13 residues in the CDR3. Trimming stripped 5 bases from V and 6 bases from J, with 13 bases between. The CDR3 bases are TGTGCCAGCAGCCCCAAGGGGGTCTCTGAAGCTTTCTTT. The encoded protein is CASSPKGVSEAFF.

The V call is TRBV9, the J call TRBJ2-7, with D tentatively TRBD2 (7 bases). This CDR3 contains 15 residues. CDR1 and CDR2 (germline): SGDLS, YYNGEE. The V gene lost 4 bases and the J gene lost 2 bases, with 16 bases spanning the gap. In nucleotides, the CDR3 is TGTGCCAGCAGCCCCCGTGGGGGGGCCGCCTACGAGCAGTACTTC. This gives the protein CASSPRGGAAYEQYF.

The chain links TRBV6-1 to TRBJ1-1; D call uncertain. Germline values: CDR1 MNHNS, CDR2 SASEGT. The CDR3 sequence is 14 residues long. V lost 0 bases and J 1 base, leaving 6 bases between the germline ends. The CDR3 bases are TGTGCCAGCAGTGAAGCGTGGAGGAACACTGAAGCTTTCTTT. Protein product: CASSEAWRNTEAFF.

This clone was seen only once. This chain links TRBV10-3 with TRBJ1-5; D call uncertain. The length of the CDR3 is 15 residues. V lost 11 bases and J 0 bases, leaving 17 bases between the germline ends. The germline gives CDR1 ENHRY, CDR2 SYGVKD. The CDR3 here is CAQRGGYYSNQPQHF. The DNA of the CDR3 is TGTGCCCAGCGCGGCGGATATTATAGCAATCAGCCCCAGCATTTT.

The V gene is TRBV5-1, the J gene TRBJ2-1, with 14 bases identical to TRBD2. This CDR3 region has 16 residues. Losses at the gene ends were 4 bases for V and 16 bases for J; bases not matched to a gene: 16. CDR1 and CDR2 from the germline V gene are SGHRS and YFSETQ. The CDR3 region has the DNA TGCGCCAGCAGCCCGTACGAGGGACTAGCGGGAGCTGAGGTCTTCTTC. This codes for CASSPYEGLAGAEVFF.

The V gene is TRBV10-2, the J gene TRBJ1-3; D perhaps matches TRBD1 (6 bases). The CDR3 loop spans 15 amino acids. Trimming cost V 4 bases and J 0 bases, with 10 bases left between them. From germline, CDR1 is WSHSY and CDR2 SAAADI. The CDR3 spells CASSGRDISGNTIYF. Here the CDR3 DNA reads TGCGCCAGCAGTGGCCGGGACATCTCTGGAAACACCATATATTTT.

This sequence joins TRBV7-9 and TRBJ2-7; D is possibly TRBD1 (6 bases). CDR1 is SEHNR, CDR2 FQNEAQ, per germline (reference sequence). The V end lost 4 bases, the J end lost 2 bases, and 15 bases lay between the germline ends. This CDR3 contains 15 residues. CDR3 protein: CASSYELDSPYEQYF. The CDR3 DNA follows: TGTGCCAGCAGCTACGAATTGGACAGCCCCTACGAGCAGTACTTC.

The gene calls are TRBV19 and TRBJ2-5, with unresolved D. TRBJ2-7 explains the end of the DNA better; the J call may be wrong. The CDR3 is 14 amino acids. Per germline, CDR1 LNHDA and CDR2 SQIVND (reference sequence). Written as DNA, the CDR3 is TGTGCCAGTAGTATAAGTGGAAAGAACTACGAGCAGTACTTC. Translation: CASSISGKNYEQYF.

In this sample, this clone turned up a few times. CDR3 coding DNA: TGTGCCAGTAGAACGACAGAGAATAGCAATCAGCCCCAGCATTTT. This codes for CASRTTENSNQPQHF. V is TRBV19 and J is TRBJ1-5, with a possible D match to TRBD1 (5 bases). Trimming shortened V by 6 bases and J by 0 bases, and 12 bases separated the two germline ends. Per germline, CDR1 LNHDA and CDR2 SQIVND (reference sequence). The CDR3 extends over 15 amino acids.

This chain uses TRBV7-8 with TRBJ1-2; 9 positions agree with TRBD1. This CDR3 is 17 amino acids long. Germline CDR1 and CDR2: SGHVS and FQNEAQ. With 2 bases clipped from V and 7 bases from J, the junction kept 14 bases outside the gene matches. The CDR3 sequence: CASSLNQAGTGLSGYTF. The DNA for the CDR3 is TGTGCCAGCAGCTTAAATCAGGCTGGGACAGGGTTATCTGGCTACACCTTC.

The V gene is TRBV9, the J gene TRBJ1-2; no reliable D call. The germline V gene encodes CDR1 SGDLS and CDR2 YYNGEE. The CDR3 is 13 amino acids. Trimming removed 0 bases at V and 5 bases at J, with 8 bases between. For the CDR3, the DNA is TGTGCCAGCAGCGTAGAAGGGAGTTATGGCTACACCTTC. Residues: CASSVEGSYGYTF.

The rearrangement uses TRBV6-1 and TRBJ1-1, with TRBD1 identical over 7 bases. Germline V gene sequence: CDR1 MNHNS, CDR2 SASEGT. After removal of 5 bases from V and 10 bases from J, the junction contained 10 bases not matched to a gene. This CDR3 is 13 amino acids long. Written as DNA, the CDR3 is TGTGCCAGCAGTTTAGGGGACAGTTTGATAGCTTTCTTT. Protein sequence: CASSLGDSLIAFF.

This rearrangement joins TRBV4-2 to TRBJ2-7; TRBD2 agrees at 12 bases. Germline V lookup: CDR1 LGHNA, CDR2 YNFKEQ. Trimming cost V 1 base and J 3 bases; bases outside gene matches: 4. The CDR3 contains 16 residues. CDR3 coding DNA: TGTGCCAGCAGCCAAGCGACTAGCGGGGGCCACTACGAGCAGTACTTC. Protein product: CASSQATSGGHYEQYF.

CDR3 sequence: CAWVPWAGGLNEQFF. The DNA of the CDR3 is TGTGCCTGGGTCCCCTGGGCGGGGGGCCTTAATGAGCAGTTCTTC. The chain combines TRBV30 with TRBJ2-1; 8 bases are a match to TRBD2. Germline V lookup: CDR1 GTSNPN, CDR2 SVGIG (reference sequence). The CDR3 runs 15 residues. J lost 7 bases, V lost 5 bases, and 13 bases had no gene match.